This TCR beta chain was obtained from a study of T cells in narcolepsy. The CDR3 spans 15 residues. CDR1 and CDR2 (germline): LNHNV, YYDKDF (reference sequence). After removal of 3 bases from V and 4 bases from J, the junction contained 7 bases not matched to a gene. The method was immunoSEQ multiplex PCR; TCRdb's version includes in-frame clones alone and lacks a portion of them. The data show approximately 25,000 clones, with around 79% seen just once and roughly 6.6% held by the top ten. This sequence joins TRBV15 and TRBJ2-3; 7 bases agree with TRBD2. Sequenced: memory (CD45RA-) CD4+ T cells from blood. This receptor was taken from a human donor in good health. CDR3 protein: CATSRGGSGADTQYF. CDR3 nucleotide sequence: TGTGCCACCAGCAGGGGAGGGTCTGGAGCAGATACGCAGTATTTT. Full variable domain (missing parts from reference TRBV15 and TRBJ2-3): DAMVIQNPRYQVTQFGKPVTLSCSQTLNHNVMYWYQQKSSQAPKLLFHYYDKDFNNEADTPDNFQSRRPNTSFCFLDIRSPGLGDTAMYLCATSRGGSGADTQYFGPGTRLTVL.